These 8 T cell receptor beta chains were all obtained from the same sample, sequenced in a study of response to subunit inactivated influenza vaccine. TCRdb fed the RT-PCR reads into MiXCR, producing one record per CDR3 protein. The repertoire holds 400,000 to 550,000 distinct CDR3 sequences, with around 25% as singletons. The sequencing here drew on CD4+ T cells sorted from PBMCs, taken around 5 days after vaccination. These receptors came from a man over 45 who received an inactivated influenza vaccine.

The J gene is TRBJ2-3, the V gene TRBV3-1; TRBD2 matches at 7 bases. J lost 5 bases, V lost 1 base, and 6 bases had no gene match. In germline, CDR1 is LGHDT, CDR2 YNNKEL (reference sequence). The CDR3 length is 15 residues. The CDR3 spells CASSQGGLGRDTQYF. Here the CDR3 DNA reads TGTGCCAGCAGCCAAGGAGGACTAGGGAGAGATACGCAGTATTTT.

The chain carries TRBV10-3 and TRBJ2-2, with 9 bases matching TRBD1. The germline gives CDR1 ENHRY, CDR2 SYGVKD. This CDR3 comprises 14 residues. V gave up 10 bases and J gave up 6 bases; unmatched junction bases: 9. The CDR3 sequence: CATGTGTGSGELFF. Written as DNA, the CDR3 is TGTGCCACGGGAACCGGGACAGGGTCCGGGGAGCTGTTTTTT.

The J gene is TRBJ1-1, the V gene TRBV7-9; unclear D gene. The ends were cut back, 5 bases at V and 1 base at J, with 14 bases in the middle. The length of the CDR3 is 15 residues. Germline CDR1 and CDR2: SEHNR and FQNEAQ (reference sequence). For the CDR3, the DNA is TGTGCCAGCAGCCTGCCGAGTTCAGGGAACACTGAAGCTTTCTTT. Translating gives CASSLPSSGNTEAFF.

Details on this clonotype: Without the conserved terminal phenylalanine or tryptophan, this CDR3 likely stems from a read error. This rearrangement joins TRBV5-4 to TRBJ2-7; 9 bases map to TRBD2. The CDR3 consists of 14 residues. Looked up from germline, CDR1 is SGHNT and CDR2 is YYREEE (reference sequence). The V segment lost 5 bases and the J segment 2 bases; nucleotides outside the gene matches: 5. CDR3 DNA sequence: TGTGCCAGCAGGAAAGCGGGGGGAACCTACGAGCAGTACTCC. Residues: CASRKAGGTYEQYS.

CDR3 protein: CSVEGVAGGLKNIQYF. The CDR3 coding sequence is TGCAGCGTTGAAGGGGTAGCGGGAGGGCTCAAAAACATTCAGTACTTC. The chain links TRBV29-1 to TRBJ2-4, with 11 bases matching TRBD2. Per germline, CDR1 SQVTM and CDR2 ANQGSEA. V gave up 1 base and J gave up 3 bases; unmatched junction bases: 5. The CDR3 covers 16 residues.

The CDR3 here is CASSRALMRGLTDTQYF. The CDR3 bases are TGTGCCAGCAGCCGGGCTCTGATGAGGGGGCTAACAGATACGCAGTATTTT. The chain employs TRBV7-2 and TRBJ2-3, with TRBD1 matching over 7 bases. The V segment lost 5 bases and the J segment 3 bases; nucleotides outside the gene matches: 14. The V gene's germline CDR1 is SGHTA and CDR2 FQGNSA. The CDR3 totals 17 residues.

The CDR3 loop is CASSYSMSGNTIYF. For the CDR3, the DNA is TGTGCCAGCAGTTACTCTATGAGTGGAAACACCATATATTTT. V is TRBV6-5 and J is TRBJ1-3; D is unclear. The CDR3 has 14 residues. Germline-derived CDR1 and CDR2 are MNHEY and SVGAGI. V was shortened by 0 bases and J by 3 bases, with 6 bases between the two germline ends.

The gene calls are TRBV20-1 and TRBJ2-7; 10 bases fit TRBD2. The CDR3 is 15 amino acids. J was trimmed by 2 bases and V by 3 bases; bases with no gene match: 7. Germline assignment: CDR1 DFQATT and CDR2 SNEGSKA (reference sequence). The CDR3 DNA sequence: TGCAGTGCTAGCACCGGGACTAGCGTTACCTACGAGCAGTACTTC. Amino acid sequence: CSASTGTSVTYEQYF.